Listed here are 16 T cell receptor beta chains from one sample, sequenced in a study of blood T cells in healthy people across ages. The use of a sample-barcoded 5' primer and a J-beta primer mix characterized a second PCR of about 7 to 12 cycles. TCRdb reanalysed the 5' RACE reads using MiXCR and keeps one entry per CDR3 protein. The sample consists of roughly 500,000 distinct CDR3 sequences, roughly 29% of them appearing once. The sequenced material came from blood. The receptor source for this set is a woman aged 70-85 years in good health.

In this sample, this clonotype turned up many times. J is TRBJ1-2 and V is TRBV11-2; D unclear. The CDR3 extends over 17 amino acids. CDR1 and CDR2 from the germline V gene are SGHAT and FQNNGV. With 1 base removed from V and 2 bases from J, the gap between germline ends came to 17 bases. CDR3 in amino acids: CASSLGGAGLLNYGYTF. CDR3 nucleotide sequence: TGTGCCAGCAGCTTAGGAGGCGCCGGCCTCCTAAACTATGGCTACACCTTC.

This chain joins TRBV5-1 and TRBJ2-5; D possibly corresponds to TRBD1 (6 bases). CDR3 size: 15 residues. The V end was cut by 1 base, the J end by 0 bases, with 10 bases between. Germline V gene data show CDR1 as SGHRS and CDR2 as YFSETQ. The CDR3 nucleotides read TGCGCCAGCAGCTTGTCAGGACAGTACCAAGAGACCCAGTACTTC. It is translated as CASSLSGQYQETQYF.

The chain is built from TRBV20-1 and TRBJ2-1, with 11 bases that match TRBD2. This CDR3 region has 18 residues. The V gene's germline CDR1 is DFQATT and CDR2 SNEGSKA (reference sequence). Trimming at V came to 1 base and at J to 0 bases, leaving 8 bases not matched to a gene. CDR3 bases: TGCAGTGCTAGAGGTAGCGGGGGGGCCCAAGACTCCTACAATGAGCAGTTCTTC. It encodes CSARGSGGAQDSYNEQFF.

V usage is TRBV7-9 and J usage is TRBJ1-4; D possibly corresponds to TRBD1 (5 bases). V was trimmed by 5 bases and J by 8 bases, leaving 15 bases between them. CDR3 size: 14 residues. Germline loops: CDR1 SEHNR, CDR2 FQNEAQ (reference sequence). CDR3 nucleotide sequence: TGTGCCAGCAGCCCATCCTGGGGGAACGAAAAACTGTTTTTT. The encoded protein is CASSPSWGNEKLFF.

This clonotype was recorded a few times. This sequence joins TRBV29-1 and TRBJ1-1, with D possibly TRBD1 on 6 matching bases. CDR1 SQVTM and CDR2 ANQGSEA come from the germline V gene. V lost 6 bases and J lost 1, with 18 bases in between. CDR3 length: 15 residues. The CDR3 nucleotides read TGCAGCGTGGGGGGATACAGGGCCCGGAACACTGAAGCTTTCTTT. Translating gives CSVGGYRARNTEAFF. The full variable domain, its missing parts supplied by reference TRBV29-1 and TRBJ1-1, is SAVISQKPSRDICQRGTSLTIQCQVDSQVTMMFWYRQQPGQSLTLIATANQGSEATYESGFVIDKFPISRPNLTFSTLTVSNMSPEDSSIYLCSVGGYRARNTEAFFGQGTRLTVV.

The chain recombines TRBV6-5 with TRBJ2-1, with 9 bases that match TRBD1. The CDR3 consists of 16 residues. Germline lookup yields CDR1 MNHEY and CDR2 SVGAGI. Unmatched junction bases numbered 5, after V lost 0 bases and J lost 5 bases. CDR3 in DNA: TGTGCCAGCAGTTACTCGATAGGGACAGGGCACAATGAGCAGTTCTTC. Translation gives CASSYSIGTGHNEQFF.

The chain recombines TRBV5-1 with TRBJ2-5; 8 bases are shared with TRBD1. The germline CDR1 and CDR2 sequences are SGHRS and YFSETQ. J was trimmed by 6 bases and V by 4 bases; bases with no gene match: 14. The CDR3 is 16 residues long. CDR3 amino acids: CASSQPGTGSLQTQYF. Written as DNA, the CDR3 is TGCGCCAGCAGCCAACCCGGGACAGGCAGTTTGCAGACCCAGTACTTC.

This clonotype was recorded a few times. The rearrangement links TRBV7-9 to TRBJ2-5; D possibly corresponds to TRBD2 (5 bases). The CDR3 totals 14 residues. Trimming pared 4 bases from V and 5 bases from J, leaving 14 bases between. The germline V gene has CDR1 SEHNR and CDR2 FQNEAQ (reference sequence). The CDR3 loop reads CASSSTRSSETQYF. In DNA, the CDR3 is TGTGCCAGCAGCTCTACTAGGAGTTCGGAGACCCAGTACTTC.

The chain has TRBV6-7 and TRBJ2-2; TRBD1 agrees at 8 bases. TRBV6-7 is an ORF for which the function is uncertain. Trimming at V came to 0 bases and at J to 7 bases, leaving 7 bases not matched to a gene. This CDR3 has 16 amino acids. The CDR3 region has the DNA TGTGCCAGCAGTTACTCGATCGAGACAGGGGTCGGGGAGCTGTTTTTT. It yields the protein CASSYSIETGVGELFF.

This chain links TRBV9 with TRBJ2-3; D gene unclear. In germline, CDR1 is SGDLS, CDR2 YYNGEE. This CDR3 is built from 14 residues. V was clipped by 1 base and J by 4 bases, with 10 bases between them. The CDR3 sequence: CASSVRVGSDTQYF. The CDR3 DNA sequence: TGTGCCAGCAGCGTAAGGGTGGGTTCAGATACGCAGTATTTT.

V is TRBV6-5 and J is TRBJ2-7, with 10 bases matching TRBD1. V was clipped by 4 bases and J by 4 bases; unmatched bases: 4. The CDR3 extends over 14 amino acids. Germline CDR1 is MNHEY and CDR2 is SVGAGI. For the CDR3, the DNA is TGTGCCAGCAGTTTCCGGGACAGGGGATACGAGCAGTACTTC. Amino acids: CASSFRDRGYEQYF.

This clonotype was observed a few times. The gene calls are TRBV20-1 and TRBJ2-5, with unresolved D. The germline CDR1 and CDR2 sequences are DFQATT and SNEGSKA (reference sequence). V lost 2 bases and J 2 bases, leaving 18 bases between the germline ends. The CDR3 is 16 residues long. The CDR3, as DNA: TGCAGTGCTAGAAGTGTCGCGGAGACATCTCAAGAGACCCAGTACTTC. Amino acids: CSARSVAETSQETQYF.

The gene calls are TRBV7-8 and TRBJ1-4; D may be TRBD1 (5 bases). The CDR3 covers 13 residues. Germline V gene lookup returns CDR1 SGHVS and CDR2 FQNEAQ. The V gene lost 5 bases and the J gene lost 2 bases, with 6 bases spanning the gap. In nucleotides, the CDR3 is TGTGCCAGCAGCAAGGGGACTAATGAAAAACTGTTTTTT. Translation gives CASSKGTNEKLFF.

Ten or more counts support this clonotype. The rearrangement links TRBV20-1 to TRBJ2-5; weak D call: TRBD2 (5 bases). Trimming took 5 bases from V and 2 from J, leaving 21 bases between them. CDR1 is DFQATT and CDR2 is SNEGSKA in the germline V gene (reference sequence). CDR3 size: 16 residues. The CDR3 loop is CSAFTPGGRTQETQYF. The CDR3 DNA reads as TGCAGTGCTTTTACCCCGGGCGGCAGGACTCAAGAGACCCAGTACTTC.

The table lists this clonotype with a few counts. The J gene is TRBJ2-3, the V gene TRBV15; TRBD1 matches at 7 bases. Germline values: CDR1 LNHNV, CDR2 YYDKDF (reference sequence). Unmatched junction bases numbered 4, after V lost 6 bases and J lost 4 bases. CDR3 length equals 13 residues. Written as DNA, the CDR3 is TGTGCCACCAGGGAGACAGGGCCAGATACGCAGTATTTT. Its translation: CATRETGPDTQYF.

V gene TRBV9 combines with J gene TRBJ1-1; 8 bases align to TRBD1. After removal of 2 bases from V and 6 bases from J, the junction contained 9 bases not matched to a gene. The V gene's germline CDR1 is SGDLS and CDR2 YYNGEE. This CDR3 is built from 15 residues. CDR3 sequence reads: CASSVSPGGYAEAFF. Here the CDR3 DNA reads TGTGCCAGCAGCGTTTCTCCAGGGGGCTACGCTGAAGCTTTCTTT.